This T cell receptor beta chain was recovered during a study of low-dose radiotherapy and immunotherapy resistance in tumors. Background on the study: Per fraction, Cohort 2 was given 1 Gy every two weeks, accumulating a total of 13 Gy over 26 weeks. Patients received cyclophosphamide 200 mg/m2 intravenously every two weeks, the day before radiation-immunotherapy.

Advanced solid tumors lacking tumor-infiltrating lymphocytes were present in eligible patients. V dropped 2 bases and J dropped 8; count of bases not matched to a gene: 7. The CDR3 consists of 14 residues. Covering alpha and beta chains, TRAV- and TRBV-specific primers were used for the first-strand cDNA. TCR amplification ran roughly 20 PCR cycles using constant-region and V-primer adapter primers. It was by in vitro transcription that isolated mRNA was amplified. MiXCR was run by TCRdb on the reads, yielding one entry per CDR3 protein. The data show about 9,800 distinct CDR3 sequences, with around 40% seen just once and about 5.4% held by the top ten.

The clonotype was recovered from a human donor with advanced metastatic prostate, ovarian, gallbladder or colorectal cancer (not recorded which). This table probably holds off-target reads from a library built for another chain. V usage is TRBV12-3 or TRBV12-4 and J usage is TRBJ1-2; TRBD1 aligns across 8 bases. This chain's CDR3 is CASSLFDRGAGYTF. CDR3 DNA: TGTGCCAGCAGTTTATTCGACAGGGGCGCCGGCTACACCTTC.